This TCR beta chain was identified in a study of cytomegalovirus exposure and HLA in healthy donors. For the study at large: An earlier analysis found 117 million unique TCR beta sequences from about 190 million T cells.

The PCR had 60 Vbeta and 13 Jbeta primers. Sequenced by immunoSEQ multiplex PCR; TCRdb stores in-frame clones only, minus some. The sample lists 100,000 to 150,000 clones, roughly three quarters occurring once. The CDR3 has 13 residues. Trimming shortened V by 7 bases and J by 8 bases, and 14 bases separated the two germline ends. Per germline, CDR1 SNHLY and CDR2 FYNNEI. The sequencing sample was made of PBMCs. The receptor's source is a woman in her twenties or thirties in good health and CMV-seronegative. The chain uses TRBV2 and TRBJ2-2; perhaps TRBD1 as D (6 bases). CDR3 in DNA: TGTGCCAGCAACCGGGAAACAGGGGGGGAGCTGTTTTTT. Amino acid sequence: CASNRETGGELFF.